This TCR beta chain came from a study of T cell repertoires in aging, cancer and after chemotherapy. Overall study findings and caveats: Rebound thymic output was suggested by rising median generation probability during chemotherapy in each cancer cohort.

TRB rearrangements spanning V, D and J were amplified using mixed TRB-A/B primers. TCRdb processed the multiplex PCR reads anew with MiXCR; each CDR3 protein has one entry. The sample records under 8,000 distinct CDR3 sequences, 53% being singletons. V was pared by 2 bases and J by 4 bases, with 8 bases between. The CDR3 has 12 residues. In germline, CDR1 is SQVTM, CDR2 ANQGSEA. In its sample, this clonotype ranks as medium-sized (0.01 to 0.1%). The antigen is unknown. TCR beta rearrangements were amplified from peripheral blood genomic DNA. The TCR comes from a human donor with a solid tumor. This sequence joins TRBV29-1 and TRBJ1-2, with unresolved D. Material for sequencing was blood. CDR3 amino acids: CSVEFRSYGYTF. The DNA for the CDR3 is TGCAGCGTTGAATTTAGGAGCTATGGCTACACCTTC.